The present entry profiles one TCR beta chain with its context. Its specificity is unknown. Every TCR beta cDNA library bore unique molecular identifiers. Yield was 450,000 to 650,000 cDNA molecules from approximately 0.91 to 9.4 million T cells. TCRdb independently ran MiXCR on the PCR reads; one entry per CDR3 protein. The repertoire includes about 820,000 distinct CDR3 sequences, around 50% of them detected once, and 4.6% sits in the top ten. These data belong to a study of post-analysis software for immune sequencing data. General study findings and limits: There were a few TRBV segments more frequent in patients than controls, and TRBV5-6, TRBV5-1 and TRBV20-1 were among them. Relative to controls, patients with multiple sclerosis showed significantly lower normalized Chao1 diversity.

The CDR3 covers 14 residues. The germline V and J ends were trimmed by 4 bases and 2 bases, with 10 bases remaining between them. The TCR sequence derives from a girl aged 10 to 17 with multiple sclerosis. V is TRBV12-3 or TRBV12-4 and J is TRBJ2-3; TRBD2 might be the D (6 bases). Sequencing was carried out using blood. CDR3 amino acids: CASSSWDSTDTQYF. Written as DNA, the CDR3 is TGTGCCAGCAGTTCCTGGGACTCCACAGATACGCAGTATTTT.